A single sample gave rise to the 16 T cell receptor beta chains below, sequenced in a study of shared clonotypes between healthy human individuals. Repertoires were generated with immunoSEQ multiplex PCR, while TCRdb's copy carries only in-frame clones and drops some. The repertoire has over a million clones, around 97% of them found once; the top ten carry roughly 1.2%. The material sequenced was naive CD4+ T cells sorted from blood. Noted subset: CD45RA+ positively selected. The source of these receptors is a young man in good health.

This chain's CDR3 is CASSVAGTPSYNEQFF. Here the CDR3 DNA reads TGTGCCAGCAGCGTAGCTGGGACCCCTTCCTACAATGAGCAGTTCTTC. The chain is built from TRBV9 and TRBJ2-1; D assignment may be TRBD1 or TRBD2 (5 bases each). The germline CDR1 and CDR2 sequences are SGDLS and YYNGEE. The germline V and J ends were trimmed by 0 bases and 1 base, with 11 bases remaining between them. The CDR3 loop spans 16 amino acids.

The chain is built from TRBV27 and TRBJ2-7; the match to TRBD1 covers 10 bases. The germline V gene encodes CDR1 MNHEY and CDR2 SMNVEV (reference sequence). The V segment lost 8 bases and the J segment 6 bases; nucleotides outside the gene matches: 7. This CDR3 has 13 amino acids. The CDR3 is CASRRDRGSEQYF. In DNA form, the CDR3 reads TGTGCCAGCCGTCGGGACAGGGGTAGCGAGCAGTACTTC.

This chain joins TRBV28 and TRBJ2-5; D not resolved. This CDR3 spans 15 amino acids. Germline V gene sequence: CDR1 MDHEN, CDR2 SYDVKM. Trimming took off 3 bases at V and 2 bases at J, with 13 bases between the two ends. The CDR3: CASSFGHAIQETQYF. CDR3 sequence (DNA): TGTGCCAGCAGTTTTGGGCATGCGATACAAGAGACCCAGTACTTC.

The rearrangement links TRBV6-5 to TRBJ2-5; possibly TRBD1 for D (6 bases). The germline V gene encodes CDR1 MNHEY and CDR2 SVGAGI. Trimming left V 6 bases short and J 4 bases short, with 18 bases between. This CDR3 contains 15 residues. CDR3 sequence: CASSTRLGRGETQYF. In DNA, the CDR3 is TGTGCCAGCAGCACCCGCTTGGGCAGGGGAGAGACCCAGTACTTC.

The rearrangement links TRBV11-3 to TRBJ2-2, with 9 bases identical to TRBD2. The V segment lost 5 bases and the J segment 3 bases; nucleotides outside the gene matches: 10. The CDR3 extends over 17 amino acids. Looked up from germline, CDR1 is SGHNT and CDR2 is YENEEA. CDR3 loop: CASSPPSGRRYTGELFF. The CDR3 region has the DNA TGTGCCAGCAGCCCCCCAAGCGGGAGGAGGTACACCGGGGAGCTGTTTTTT.

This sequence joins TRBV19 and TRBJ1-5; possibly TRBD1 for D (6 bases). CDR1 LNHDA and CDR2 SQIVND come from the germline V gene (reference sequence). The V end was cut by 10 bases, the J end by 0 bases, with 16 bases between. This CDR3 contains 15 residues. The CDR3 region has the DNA TGTGCCACTAAAAGGACAGATATTAGCAATCAGCCCCAGCATTTT. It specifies CATKRTDISNQPQHF.

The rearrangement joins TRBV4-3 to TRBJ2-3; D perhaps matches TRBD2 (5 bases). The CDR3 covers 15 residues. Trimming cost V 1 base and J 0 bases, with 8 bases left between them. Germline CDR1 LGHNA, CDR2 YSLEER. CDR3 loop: CASSQGRVSTDTQYF. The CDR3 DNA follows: TGCGCCAGCAGCCAAGGGCGGGTGAGCACAGATACGCAGTATTTT.

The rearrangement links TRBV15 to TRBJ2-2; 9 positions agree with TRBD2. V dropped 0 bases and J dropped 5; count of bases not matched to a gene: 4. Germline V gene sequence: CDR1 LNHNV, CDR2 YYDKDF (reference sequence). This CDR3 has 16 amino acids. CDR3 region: CATSRDSGRVTGELFF. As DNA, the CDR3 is TGTGCCACCAGCAGAGATAGCGGGAGAGTTACCGGGGAGCTGTTTTTT.

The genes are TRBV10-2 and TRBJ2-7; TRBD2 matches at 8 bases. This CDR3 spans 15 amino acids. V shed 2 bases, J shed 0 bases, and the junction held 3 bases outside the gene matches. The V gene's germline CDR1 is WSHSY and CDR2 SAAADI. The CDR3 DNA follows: TGCGCCAGCAGTGAGAACGGGAGGGCCTCCTACGAGCAGTACTTC. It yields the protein CASSENGRASYEQYF.

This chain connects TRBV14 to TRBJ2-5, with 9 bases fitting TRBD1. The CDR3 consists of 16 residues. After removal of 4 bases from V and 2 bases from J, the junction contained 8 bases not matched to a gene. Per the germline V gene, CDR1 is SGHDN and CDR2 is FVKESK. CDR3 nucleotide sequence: TGTGCCAGCAGCCCCCGGGACAGGGTATCACAAGAGACCCAGTACTTC. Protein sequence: CASSPRDRVSQETQYF.

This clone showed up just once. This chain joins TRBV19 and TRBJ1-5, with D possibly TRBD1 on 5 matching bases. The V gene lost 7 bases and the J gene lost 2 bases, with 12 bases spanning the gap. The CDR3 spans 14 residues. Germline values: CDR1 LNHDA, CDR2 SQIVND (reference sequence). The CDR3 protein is CASIRGDGNQPQHF. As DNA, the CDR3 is TGTGCCAGTATAAGAGGGGATGGCAATCAGCCCCAGCATTTT.

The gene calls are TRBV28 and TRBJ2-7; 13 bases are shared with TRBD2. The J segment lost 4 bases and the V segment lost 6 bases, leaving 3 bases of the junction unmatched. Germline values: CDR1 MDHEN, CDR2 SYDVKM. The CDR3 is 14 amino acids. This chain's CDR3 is CASRMTSGRYEQYF. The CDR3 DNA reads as TGTGCCAGCAGGATGACTAGCGGGAGGTACGAGCAGTACTTC.

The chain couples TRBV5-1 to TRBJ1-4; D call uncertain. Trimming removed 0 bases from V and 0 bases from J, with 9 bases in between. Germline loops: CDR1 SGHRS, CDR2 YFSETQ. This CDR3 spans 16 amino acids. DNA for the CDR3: TGCGCCAGCAGCTTGGCGAGTCAGTCAACTAATGAAAAACTGTTTTTT. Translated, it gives CASSLASQSTNEKLFF.

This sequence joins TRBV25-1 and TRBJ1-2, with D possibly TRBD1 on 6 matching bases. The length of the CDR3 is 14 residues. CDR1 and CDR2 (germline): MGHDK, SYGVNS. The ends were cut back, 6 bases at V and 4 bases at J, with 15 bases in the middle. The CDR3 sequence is CASRRGTGTYGYTF. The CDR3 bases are TGTGCCAGCAGGAGGGGGACGGGCACCTATGGCTACACCTTC.

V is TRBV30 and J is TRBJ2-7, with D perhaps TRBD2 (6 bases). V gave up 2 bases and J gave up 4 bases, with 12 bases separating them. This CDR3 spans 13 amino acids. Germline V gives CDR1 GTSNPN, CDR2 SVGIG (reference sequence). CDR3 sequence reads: CAWSLRRDYEQYF. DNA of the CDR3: TGTGCCTGGAGTCTGCGGCGGGATTACGAGCAGTACTTC.

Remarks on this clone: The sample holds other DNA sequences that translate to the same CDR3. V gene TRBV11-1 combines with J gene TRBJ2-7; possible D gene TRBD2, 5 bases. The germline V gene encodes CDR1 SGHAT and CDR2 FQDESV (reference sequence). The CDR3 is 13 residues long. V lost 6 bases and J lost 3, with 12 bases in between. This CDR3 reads CASSSPGVYEQYF. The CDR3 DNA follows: TGTGCCAGCAGTTCCCCCGGGGTCTACGAGCAGTACTTC.